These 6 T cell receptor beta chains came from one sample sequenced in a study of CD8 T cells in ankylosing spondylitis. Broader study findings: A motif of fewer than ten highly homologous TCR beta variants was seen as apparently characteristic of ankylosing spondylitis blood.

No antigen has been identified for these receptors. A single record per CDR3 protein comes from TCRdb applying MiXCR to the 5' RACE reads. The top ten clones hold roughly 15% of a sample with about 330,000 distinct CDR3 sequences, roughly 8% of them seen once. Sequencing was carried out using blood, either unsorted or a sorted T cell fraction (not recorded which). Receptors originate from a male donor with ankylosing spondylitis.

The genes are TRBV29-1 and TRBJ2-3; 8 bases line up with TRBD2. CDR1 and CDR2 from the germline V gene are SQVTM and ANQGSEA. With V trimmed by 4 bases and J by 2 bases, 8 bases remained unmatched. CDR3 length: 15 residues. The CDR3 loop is CSVGYRGRTTDTQYF. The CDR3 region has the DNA TGCAGCGTTGGATACCGCGGGAGGACCACAGATACGCAGTATTTT.

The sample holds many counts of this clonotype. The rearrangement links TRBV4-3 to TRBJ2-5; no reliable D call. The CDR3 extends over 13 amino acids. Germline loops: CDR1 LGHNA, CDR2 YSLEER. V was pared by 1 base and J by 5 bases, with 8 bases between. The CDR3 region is CASSQVLGETQYF. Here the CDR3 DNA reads TGCGCCAGCAGCCAAGTCTTAGGGGAGACCCAGTACTTC.

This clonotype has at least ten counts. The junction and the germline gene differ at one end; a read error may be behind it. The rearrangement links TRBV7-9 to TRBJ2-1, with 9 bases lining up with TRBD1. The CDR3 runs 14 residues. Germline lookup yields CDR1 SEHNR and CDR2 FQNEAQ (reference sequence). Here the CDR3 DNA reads TGTGCCACCGACCCGGGACAGGGCCCCAATCAGCAGTTCTTC. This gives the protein CATDPGQGPNQQFF. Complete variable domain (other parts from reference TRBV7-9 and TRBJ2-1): DTGVSQNPRHKITKRGQNVTFRCDPISEHNRLYWYRQTLGQGPEFLTYFQNEAQLEKSRLLSDRFSAERPKGSFSTLEIQRTEQGDSAMYLCATDPGQGPNQQFFGPGTRLTVL.

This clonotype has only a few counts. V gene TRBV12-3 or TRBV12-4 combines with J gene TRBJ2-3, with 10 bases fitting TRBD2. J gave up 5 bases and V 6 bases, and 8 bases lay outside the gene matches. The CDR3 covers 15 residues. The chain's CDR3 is CASSALAGDGDTQYF. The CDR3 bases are TGTGCCAGCAGCGCCCTAGCGGGAGATGGAGATACGCAGTATTTT.

The CDR3: CASSFTGTDTQYF. CDR3 nucleotide sequence: TGTGCCAGCAGTTTTACAGGGACAGATACGCAGTATTTT. The genes are TRBV12-3 or TRBV12-4 and TRBJ2-3, with D maybe TRBD1 (6 bases). With 3 bases removed from V and 3 bases from J, the gap between germline ends came to 7 bases. CDR3 size: 13 residues.

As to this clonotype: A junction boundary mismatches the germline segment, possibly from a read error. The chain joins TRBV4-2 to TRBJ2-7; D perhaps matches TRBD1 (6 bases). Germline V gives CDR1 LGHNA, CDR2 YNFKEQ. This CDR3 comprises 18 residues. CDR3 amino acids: CAISPGLYRTASSYEQYF. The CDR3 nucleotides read TGTGCCATCAGCCCCGGCCTCTACAGGACAGCGAGCTCCTACGAGCAGTACTTC.